This T cell receptor (beta chain) comes out of a study of T cell responses to AZD1222 COVID-19 vaccine (dated by TCRdb to the early 2020s). Regarding the study in general: A total of 233 trial participants underwent TCR sequencing, of whom approximately 200 had received two doses of AZD1222 and about 26 had received two doses of the MenACWY control vaccine. Trial participants were enrolled by age into 18-55, 56-69 and 70-plus year subgroups, with around 140, 26 and 57 TCR-sequenced participants respectively.

Reading the label with the study, this specimen's time point is: about 28 days (+/-7) after the second vaccine dose. Because spike-specific TCR depth and breadth did not differ between the two schedules, AZD1222 recipients who got a second dose at roughly 4 weeks were pooled with those who got a second dose at roughly 12 weeks. Vaccinee samples came from UK trials COV001 and COV002, including a single-blind randomized controlled phase 2/3 trial of AZD1222 (ChAdOx1 nCoV-19) in healthy adults. Trial participant PBMC samples were collected at day 0 and day 28 after the second dose for TCRbeta chain sequencing. Worth noting for this clone: There is no known antigen for this receptor. Base qualities are not recorded, but no much larger clone differs from it by a single base.

The CDR3 regions of human TCRbeta chains were analyzed by immunosequencing. On the study's bioinformatics: Repertoire TCRs were checked for matches against a reference library of SARS-CoV-2-specific TCRs that had been generated using the MIRA antigen-specificity platform. Breadth was defined as the fraction of unique TCRs that were SARS-CoV-2-associated, and depth was defined as the fraction of total T cells that were SARS-CoV-2-associated. Using the MIRA data, every spike-specific TCR was mapped to the spike region that the TCR reacted to and assigned to either a CD4 or a CD8 class. Log10-transformed breadth and depth values were compared by one-way ANOVA with Sidak's multiple comparisons tests. The table comes from immuneACCESS by way of TCRdb, which keeps in-frame sequences with V and J called. Part of the clones is missing from these tables; in studies checked, under half for an unresolved V gene and the rest for unknown reasons. Clonal size and the V and J genes are those of that table, whereas D and trimming came from the DNA. This sample holds tens of thousands of clones; about 88% were observed only once. The ten largest clones capture over 5% of the sample.

The paper as a whole reports these results and caveats: In the small 56-69-year group, the increase in depth fell short of significance, most likely because of low power. Epitopes outside the regions mutated in the B.1.351 and B.1.1.7 variants were reportedly recognized by nearly half of the unique spike-specific TCRs. Participants were mostly white British and included more females than males, and it was suggested by the authors that clonal diversity may have been underestimated. A significant rise in spike-specific TCR breadth and depth was observed after two AZD1222 doses relative to day 0 and relative to MenACWY recipients. The whole spike protein was spanned by vaccine-associated CD4 TCRs, and dominant responses were seen in regions 160-218 and 743-854. Only six or seven AZD1222 recipients were SARS-CoV-2 seropositive at baseline, limiting conclusions about previously exposed vaccinees. No day 14 peak-response samples were available, so repertoires were characterized only after the peak T cell response.

The CDR3 goes from the cysteine to the phenylalanine over 13 residues. Only CDR3 DNA is held: 39 bases, read in frame from base 1. From a lookup of the germline V gene, CDR1 and CDR2 are SGHDT and YYEEEE. Between the V and J ends, shortened by 4 bases and 8 bases respectively, the junction contains 13 bases. The receptor's source is an adult who received the AZD1222 COVID-19 vaccine. Recombination connected TRBV5-6 to TRBJ2-1; the D gene is perhaps TRBD1, from 5 matching bases. Sequencing was performed on peripheral blood, taken 28 days after the second AZD1222 dose. The DNA sequence is given as TGTGCCAGCAGCGGCAGGGTAGAAGATGAGCAGTTCTTC. Translated, it gives CASSGRVEDEQFF.